This T cell receptor beta chain was observed in a study of T cells in Graves' hyperthyroidism and ophthalmopathy. Study findings and constraints: Median prediction lead before ophthalmopathy onset was roughly 6 months with the model. A 13 V-J model separated ophthalmopathy from stable hyperthyroidism.

This clonotype was detected only a few times. Its matching antigen is unknown. The CDR3 contains 15 residues. CDR1 SQVTM and CDR2 ANQGSEA come from the germline V gene. V was pared by 7 bases and J by 2 bases, with 19 bases between. Amplified regions were TCR beta CDR3 sequences from RNA transcripts. A set of HTBI primers served as the primers for a first-round RT-PCR of the TCR CDR3. Each CDR3 protein is one row after TCRdb ran MiXCR on the multiplex PCR reads. This table has approximately 400,000 distinct CDR3 sequences, roughly 14% appearing once. This receptor was identified in a young woman with Graves' hyperthyroidism that later progressed to Graves' ophthalmopathy. Sample: blood. J is TRBJ2-3 and V is TRBV29-1; no clear D gene. CDR3 region: CSAMLFDKYTDTQYF. CDR3 DNA sequence: TGCAGCGCCATGCTCTTCGACAAGTACACAGATACGCAGTATTTT.